This T cell receptor (beta chain) was sequenced in a study of identical twins. TCRdb itself ran the 5' RACE reads through MiXCR, one entry per CDR3 protein. In the table there are under 350,000 distinct CDR3 sequences, just under 9.5% of which are singletons. This clonotype was seen repeatedly, ten times or more. The CDR3 contains 11 residues. The ends were cut back, 5 bases at V and 10 bases at J, with 9 bases in the middle. Germline CDR1 LGHNA, CDR2 YNFKEQ. These sequences were also reported in another study, on yellow fever vaccine responses in identical twins.

This chain links TRBV4-2 with TRBJ2-1; a weak D match, TRBD1 (5 bases). The sequence derives from a woman aged 18-35 years in good health. The specimen sequenced was CD8+ T cells sorted from blood. The DNA of the CDR3 is TGTGCCAGCAGCGCAGGGATGGAGCAGTTCTTC. It encodes CASSAGMEQFF.